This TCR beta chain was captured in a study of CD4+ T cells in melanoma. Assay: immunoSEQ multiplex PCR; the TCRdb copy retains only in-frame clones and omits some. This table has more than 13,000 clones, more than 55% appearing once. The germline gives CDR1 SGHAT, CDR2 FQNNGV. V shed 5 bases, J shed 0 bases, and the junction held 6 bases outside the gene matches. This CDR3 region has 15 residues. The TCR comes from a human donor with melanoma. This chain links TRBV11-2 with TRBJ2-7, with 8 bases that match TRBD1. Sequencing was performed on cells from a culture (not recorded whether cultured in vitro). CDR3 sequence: CASSQGASSSYEQYF. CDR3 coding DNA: TGTGCCAGCAGCCAGGGGGCGAGCAGCTCCTACGAGCAGTACTTC.